These 22 T cell receptor beta chains were sequenced from one sample in a study of T-cell memory formation after mild COVID-19. TCRdb re-analysed the 5' RACE reads in MiXCR, keeping a single row per CDR3 protein. Altogether about 14,000 distinct CDR3 sequences are present, roughly 20% being singletons, with the ten largest covering around 48%. Material for sequencing was PBMCs or a T cell subset sorted from them (not recorded which). Receptors originate from an adult woman who had mild COVID-19 (a few samples of this study predate the infection). Cell type and time point are not known.

Ten or more counts support this clonotype. This chain connects TRBV20-1 to TRBJ1-1, with D perhaps TRBD1 (6 bases). CDR1 DFQATT and CDR2 SNEGSKA come from the germline V gene (reference sequence). The CDR3 contains 14 residues. Trimming removed 3 bases from V and 4 bases from J, with 15 bases in between. As DNA, the CDR3 is TGCAGTGCTAGTAATTTCCAGGGGATCACTGAAGCTTTCTTT. Translating gives CSASNFQGITEAFF.

This clonotype was observed at least ten times. The chain couples TRBV30 to TRBJ1-1, with 9 positions matching TRBD1. The germline gives CDR1 GTSNPN, CDR2 SVGIG (reference sequence). The CDR3 contains 12 residues. The J segment lost 4 bases and the V segment lost 4 bases, leaving 1 base of the junction unmatched. The CDR3 protein is CAWNRGLTEAFF. The DNA of the CDR3 is TGTGCCTGGAACAGGGGGCTCACTGAAGCTTTCTTT.

V and J are TRBV19 and TRBJ2-2; D is uncertain. The germline V and J ends were trimmed by 5 bases and 2 bases, with 12 bases remaining between them. From germline, CDR1 is LNHDA and CDR2 SQIVND (reference sequence). The CDR3 contains 15 residues. DNA of the CDR3: TGTGCCAGTAGTCCCCCCCCTAGAAACACCGGGGAGCTGTTTTTT. This sequence encodes CASSPPPRNTGELFF.

This clonotype was seen many times. The chain combines TRBV4-2 with TRBJ2-7, with D possibly TRBD2 on 5 matching bases. Per germline, CDR1 LGHNA and CDR2 YNFKEQ. Trimming removed 6 bases at V and 3 bases at J, with 15 bases between. The CDR3 runs 14 residues. The CDR3 protein is CASRQEAEIYEQYF. The CDR3 region has the DNA TGTGCCAGCAGGCAGGAAGCGGAGATCTACGAGCAGTACTTC.

This clonotype was recorded at least ten times. The chain is built from TRBV4-1 and TRBJ2-3, with TRBD2 matching 14 bases. The length of the CDR3 is 17 residues. Germline V gene data show CDR1 as MGHRA and CDR2 as YSYEKL. The junction had 5 bases not matched to a gene; V was cut back by 0 bases and J by 6 bases. CDR3 in DNA: TGCGCCAGCAGCCAAGACCGACTAGCGGGAGGGTTGGATACGCAGTATTTT. Translating it yields CASSQDRLAGGLDTQYF.

This clonotype was recorded at least ten times. The rearrangement joins TRBV7-2 to TRBJ2-7; D not resolved. V lost 5 bases and J lost 0, with 14 bases in between. The CDR3 sequence is 15 residues long. Germline V gene sequence: CDR1 SGHTA, CDR2 FQGNSA. In DNA form, the CDR3 reads TGTGCCAGCAGCCCCATCTTAACAGCCTCCTACGAGCAGTACTTC. Its protein product is CASSPILTASYEQYF.

At least ten counts were recorded for this clonotype. The chain combines TRBV5-6 with TRBJ2-1; D is unclear. CDR3 length: 15 amino acids. Trimming removed 3 bases from V and 3 bases from J, with 13 bases in between. Germline lookup yields CDR1 SGHDT and CDR2 YYEEEE. The CDR3 loop reads CASSSLLTGYNEQFF. DNA of the CDR3: TGTGCCAGCAGCTCTCTCCTCACGGGCTACAATGAGCAGTTCTTC.

This clonotype occurred many times. The V and J genes are TRBV5-6 and TRBJ2-7; D is unresolved. The V and J ends lost 2 bases and 3 bases respectively, with 12 bases between them. This CDR3 contains 14 residues. In germline, CDR1 is SGHDT, CDR2 YYEEEE. CDR3 nucleotides: TGTGCCAGCAGCTTCACCACCGGATTCTACGAGCAGTACTTC. As protein: CASSFTTGFYEQYF.

Many counts were recorded for this clonotype. The rearrangement links TRBV7-6 to TRBJ1-2; the match to TRBD1 covers 7 bases. The CDR3 is 13 residues long. The J segment lost 10 bases and the V segment lost 5 bases, leaving 10 bases of the junction unmatched. Germline CDR1 reads SGHVS; CDR2 reads FNYEAQ. Here the CDR3 reads CASSRPGTESYTF. CDR3 bases: TGTGCCAGCAGCCGTCCCGGGACAGAATCCTACACCTTC.

This clonotype was recorded at least ten times. This sequence joins TRBV10-3 and TRBJ2-1, with D perhaps TRBD2 (6 bases). The ends were cut back, 6 bases at V and 6 bases at J, with 15 bases in the middle. In germline, CDR1 is ENHRY, CDR2 SYGVKD. CDR3 length: 14 amino acids. The CDR3 protein is CAISAIMTSNEQFF. The CDR3, as DNA: TGTGCCATCAGCGCCATTATGACTAGCAATGAGCAGTTCTTC.

This clonotype was detected ten times or more. This chain connects TRBV5-1 to TRBJ2-3; 8 nucleotides line up with TRBD2. There are 19 residues in the CDR3. J was trimmed by 0 bases and V by 0 bases; bases with no gene match: 12. Germline assignment: CDR1 SGHRS and CDR2 YFSETQ. The CDR3 DNA is TGCGCCAGCAGCTTGGCGGCGGGAGGTCCGACCTTTAGCACAGATACGCAGTATTTT. It is translated as CASSLAAGGPTFSTDTQYF.

In its sample, this clonotype is medium-sized. The chain employs TRBV5-1 and TRBJ2-7; TRBD1 might be the D (5 bases). Germline CDR1 SGHRS, CDR2 YFSETQ. CDR3 size: 15 residues. The V end was cut by 4 bases, the J end by 2 bases, with 16 bases between. This chain's CDR3 is CASSNGHYDPYEQYF. As DNA, the CDR3 is TGCGCCAGCAGCAACGGACACTACGACCCCTACGAGCAGTACTTC.

This clonotype was recorded at least ten times. The rearrangement joins TRBV9 to TRBJ1-4; perhaps TRBD1 as D (5 bases). Germline CDR1 SGDLS, CDR2 YYNGEE. The CDR3 consists of 15 residues. V lost 3 bases to trimming and J lost 0 bases, with 9 bases between them. The chain's CDR3 is CASSEGLSTNEKLFF. DNA for the CDR3: TGTGCCAGCAGCGAGGGACTTTCAACTAATGAAAAACTGTTTTTT.

This clonotype has ten or more counts. The chain uses TRBV27 and TRBJ2-7, with D possibly matching TRBD1 (6 bases). Trimming left V 5 bases short and J 3 bases short, with 17 bases between. The germline CDR1 and CDR2 sequences are MNHEY and SMNVEV (reference sequence). The CDR3 is 15 amino acids. CDR3 coding DNA: TGTGCCAGCAGTCTCAGGGGAAAGCATATCTACGAGCAGTACTTC. Residues: CASSLRGKHIYEQYF.

This clonotype was detected ten times or more. The gene calls are TRBV7-3 and TRBJ2-7, with D possibly being TRBD1 (5 bases). The germline V gene encodes CDR1 SGHTA and CDR2 FQGTGA. This CDR3 has 12 amino acids. Trimming shortened V by 2 bases and J by 6 bases, and 8 bases separated the two germline ends. The CDR3 here is CASSLPRGEQYF. The DNA of the CDR3 is TGTGCCAGCAGCTTACCTAGGGGCGAGCAGTACTTC.

This clonotype occurred many times. The genes are TRBV24-1 and TRBJ2-2; D call uncertain. V was clipped by 2 bases and J by 6 bases, with 9 bases between them. CDR3 length: 14 amino acids. CDR1 KGHDR and CDR2 SFDVKD come from the germline V gene. CDR3 loop: CATSDYLGAGELFF. CDR3 nucleotides: TGTGCCACCAGTGATTACCTAGGCGCCGGGGAGCTGTTTTTT.

The table lists this clonotype with many counts. The gene calls are TRBV20-1 and TRBJ1-5, with D perhaps matching TRBD1 (5 bases). CDR1 DFQATT and CDR2 SNEGSKA come from the germline V gene (reference sequence). Trimming took 2 bases from V and 1 from J, leaving 6 bases between them. The CDR3 spans 13 residues. CDR3 bases: TGCAGTGCTAGACCAGGGAGCAATCAGCCCCAGCATTTT. This translates into CSARPGSNQPQHF.

At least ten counts were recorded for this clonotype. The genes are TRBV4-3 and TRBJ2-7; 7 bases are a match to TRBD1. Germline V gene sequence: CDR1 LGHNA, CDR2 YSLEER. The CDR3 is made up of 15 amino acids. The trim removed 5 bases at V and 2 bases at J, leaving 9 bases unmatched. CDR3 amino acids: CASSIGRGGTYEQYF. CDR3 nucleotide sequence: TGCGCCAGCAGCATAGGGAGAGGGGGCACCTACGAGCAGTACTTC.

In this sample, this clonotype turned up many times. The chain links TRBV12-3 or TRBV12-4 to TRBJ2-3; TRBD1 matches 9 bases. The CDR3 spans 15 residues. Trimming cost V 6 bases and J 5 bases; bases outside gene matches: 9. The CDR3 DNA reads TGTGCCAGCAGCCTAGACAGGGGGACGGGAGATACGCAGTATTTT. It specifies CASSLDRGTGDTQYF.

In its sample, this clonotype was seen many times. The rearrangement uses TRBV18 and TRBJ2-7; tentatively, D is TRBD2 (5 bases). V was clipped by 2 bases and J by 1 base, with 12 bases between them. Germline V gives CDR1 KGHSH, CDR2 LQKENI. The CDR3 length is 15 residues. The CDR3 DNA reads TGTGCCAGCTCACCAGTCCCGCCGGGGTCCTACGAGCAGTACTTC. It codes for CASSPVPPGSYEQYF. The variable domain in full, with the rest retrieved from reference TRBV18 and TRBJ2-7, is NAGVMQNPRHLVRRRGQEARLRCSPMKGHSHVYWYRQLPEEGLKFMVYLQKENIIDESGMPKERFSAEFPKEGPSILRIQQVVRGDSAAYFCASSPVPPGSYEQYFGPGTRLTVT.

V usage is TRBV6-5 and J usage is TRBJ1-1; D possibly corresponds to TRBD1 (6 bases). With 4 bases removed from V and 8 bases from J, the gap between germline ends came to 14 bases. The CDR3 sequence is 13 residues long. Germline assignment: CDR1 MNHEY and CDR2 SVGAGI. The CDR3 spells CASSSTGPGEAFF. For the CDR3, the DNA is TGTGCCAGCAGTTCAACAGGGCCCGGGGAAGCTTTCTTT.

V is TRBV23-1 and J is TRBJ1-3; tentatively, D is TRBD1 (6 bases). TRBV23-1 is an ORF, with its function uncertain. With 7 bases removed from V and 4 bases from J, the gap between germline ends came to 17 bases. This CDR3 is built from 15 residues. In nucleotides, the CDR3 is TGCGCCAGCACCCCTGGGGGGGCATCAGGAAACACCATATATTTT. As protein: CASTPGGASGNTIYF.